This record covers a single T cell receptor beta chain. Its specificity is unknown. This specimen comes from a study of vaccination and CD4 T cells after COVID-19. Study as a whole: Sampling that followed vaccination took place a median approximately 79 days after dose two, within a range of 14 to 241. Spike peptides, overlapping and drawn from SARS-CoV-2, HCoV-NL63, HCoV-OC43 and HCoV-229E, were used to stimulate cells. As a positive control, some control cultures were given a CEFX pool, while others were given an HIV-1 Nef pool or no peptide.

Treatment noted: roughly 10-day PBMC culture with coronavirus spike peptide pools or control peptides (ViraFEST assay). The Oncomine TCR Beta short-read assay was applied to DNA of cultured CD4+ T cells. TCRdb processed the PCR reads anew with MiXCR; each CDR3 protein has one entry. The data contain fewer than 7,000 distinct CDR3 sequences, 45% to 60% of them singletons. CDR1 LNHDA and CDR2 SQIVND come from the germline V gene (reference sequence). Losses at the gene ends were 4 bases for V and 5 bases for J; bases not matched to a gene: 16. The CDR3 sequence is 17 residues long. Notes on the study in general: Post-infection sampling omitted early timepoints and covered relatively few convalescent patients.

The V and J genes are TRBV19 and TRBJ1-2, with TRBD1 matching 7 bases. The sample was CD4+ T cells from blood, cultured in vitro. This clonotype originated in a human donor who had recovered from COVID-19. The CDR3 region has the DNA TGTGCCAGTAGTACGAGCCGGGACAGCACCTTTGGTTATGGCTACACCTTC. Residues: CASSTSRDSTFGYGYTF.